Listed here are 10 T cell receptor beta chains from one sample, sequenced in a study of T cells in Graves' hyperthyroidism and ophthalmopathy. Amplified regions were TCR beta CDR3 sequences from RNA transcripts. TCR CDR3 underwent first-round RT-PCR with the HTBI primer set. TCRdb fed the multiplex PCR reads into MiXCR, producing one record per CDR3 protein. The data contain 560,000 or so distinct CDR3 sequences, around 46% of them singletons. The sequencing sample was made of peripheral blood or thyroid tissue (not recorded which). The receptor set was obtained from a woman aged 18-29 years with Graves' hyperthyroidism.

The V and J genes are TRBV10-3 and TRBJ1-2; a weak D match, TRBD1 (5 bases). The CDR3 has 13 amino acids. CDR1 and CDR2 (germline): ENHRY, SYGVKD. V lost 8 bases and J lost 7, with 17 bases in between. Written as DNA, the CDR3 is TGTGCCATCTGGAATGGGACGATGGGTGGCTACACCTTC. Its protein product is CAIWNGTMGGYTF.

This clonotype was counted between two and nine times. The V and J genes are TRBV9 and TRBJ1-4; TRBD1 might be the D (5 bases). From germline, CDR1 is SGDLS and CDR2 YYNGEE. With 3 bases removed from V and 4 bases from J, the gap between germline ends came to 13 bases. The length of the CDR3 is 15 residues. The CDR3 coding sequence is TGTGCCAGCAGCGCAACCGGGACGGTTAATGAAAAACTGTTTTTT. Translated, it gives CASSATGTVNEKLFF.

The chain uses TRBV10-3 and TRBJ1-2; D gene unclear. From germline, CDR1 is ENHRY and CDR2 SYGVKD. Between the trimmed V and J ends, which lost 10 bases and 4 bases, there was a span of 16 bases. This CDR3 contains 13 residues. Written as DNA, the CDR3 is TGTGCCACCCAAACTCCGGGGAGCTATGGCTACACCTTC. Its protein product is CATQTPGSYGYTF.

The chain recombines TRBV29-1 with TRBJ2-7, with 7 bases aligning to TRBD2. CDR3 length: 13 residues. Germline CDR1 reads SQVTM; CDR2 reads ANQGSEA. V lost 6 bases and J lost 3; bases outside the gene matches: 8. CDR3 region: CSVVSGMDYEQYF. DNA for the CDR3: TGCAGCGTGGTAAGCGGGATGGACTACGAGCAGTACTTC.

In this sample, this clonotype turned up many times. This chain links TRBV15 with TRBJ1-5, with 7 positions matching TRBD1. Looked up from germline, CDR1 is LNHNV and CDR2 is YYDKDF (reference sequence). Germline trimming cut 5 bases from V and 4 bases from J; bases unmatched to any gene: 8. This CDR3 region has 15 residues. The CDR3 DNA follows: TGTGCCACCAGCCCCACCGGGACAGCGAATCAGCCCCAGCATTTT. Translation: CATSPTGTANQPQHF.

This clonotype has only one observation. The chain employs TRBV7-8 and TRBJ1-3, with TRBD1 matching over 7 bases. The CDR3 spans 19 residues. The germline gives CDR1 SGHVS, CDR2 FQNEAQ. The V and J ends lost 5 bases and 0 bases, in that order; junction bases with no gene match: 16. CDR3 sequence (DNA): TGTGCCAGCAGCCTGGGGGACAGAACGCCCCGGAGCTCTGGAAACACCATATATTTT. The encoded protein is CASSLGDRTPRSSGNTIYF.

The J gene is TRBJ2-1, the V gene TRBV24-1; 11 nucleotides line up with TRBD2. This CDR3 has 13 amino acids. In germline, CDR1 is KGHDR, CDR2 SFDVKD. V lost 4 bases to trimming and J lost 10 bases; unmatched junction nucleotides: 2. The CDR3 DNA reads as TGTGCCACCAGTGACCCTAGCGGGGGGGAGCAGTTCTTC. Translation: CATSDPSGGEQFF.

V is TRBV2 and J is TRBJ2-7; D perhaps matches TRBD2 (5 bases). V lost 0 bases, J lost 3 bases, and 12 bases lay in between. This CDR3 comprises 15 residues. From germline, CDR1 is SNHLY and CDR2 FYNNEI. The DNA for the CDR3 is TGTGCCAGCAGTGAAGCCGGAAGCGGAATCTACGAGCAGTACTTC. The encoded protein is CASSEAGSGIYEQYF. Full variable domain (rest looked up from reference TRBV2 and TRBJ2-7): EPEVTQTPSHQVTQMGQEVILRCVPISNHLYFYWYRQILGQKVEFLVSFYNNEISEKSEIFDDQFSVERPDGSNFTLKIRSTKLEDSAMYFCASSEAGSGIYEQYFGPGTRLTVT.

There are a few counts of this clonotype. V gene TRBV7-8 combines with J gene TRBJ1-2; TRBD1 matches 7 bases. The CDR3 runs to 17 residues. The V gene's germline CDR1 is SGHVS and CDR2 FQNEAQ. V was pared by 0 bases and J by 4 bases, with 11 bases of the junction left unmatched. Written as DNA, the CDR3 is TGTGCCAGCAGCTTAGCACCCACAGGGGTGGGGCGCTATGGCTACACCTTC. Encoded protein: CASSLAPTGVGRYGYTF.

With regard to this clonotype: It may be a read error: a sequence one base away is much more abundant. The chain's CDR3 is CASSPGQGSGANVQTF. The CDR3 DNA reads TGTGCCAGCTCGCCGGGACAGGGCAGCGGGGCCAACGTCCAGACTTTC. The V gene is TRBV2, the J gene TRBJ2-6; TRBD1 aligns across 9 bases. Per germline, CDR1 SNHLY and CDR2 FYNNEI. This CDR3 spans 16 amino acids.